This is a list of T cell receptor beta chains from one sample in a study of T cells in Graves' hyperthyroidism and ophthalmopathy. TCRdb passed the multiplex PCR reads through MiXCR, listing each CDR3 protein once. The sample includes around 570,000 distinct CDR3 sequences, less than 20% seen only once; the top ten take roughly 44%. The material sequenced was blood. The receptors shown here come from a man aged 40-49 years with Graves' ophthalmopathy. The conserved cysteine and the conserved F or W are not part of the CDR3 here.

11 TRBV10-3 AISRQGATEAF
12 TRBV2 ASIGPNQGPEAF
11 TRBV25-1 ASSGLGAYGYT
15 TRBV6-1 ASSRTGVSSGANVLA
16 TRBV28 ASSFQLGVRENTGELF
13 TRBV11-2 ASSLDPPGNTEAF
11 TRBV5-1 ASSLEDRGEAF
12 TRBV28 ASSLRIAKLEQF
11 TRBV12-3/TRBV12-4 ASIGDGLTEAF
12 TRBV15 ATSRGSVGTEAF
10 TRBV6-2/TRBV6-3 ASSHSWYEQY
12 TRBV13 ASSYRRNTGELF
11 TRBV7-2 ASSRWDGREQY
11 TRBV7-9 ASSATSTDTQY
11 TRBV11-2 ASSPESLVSLH
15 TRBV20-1 SASPLAGGPSEYEQF
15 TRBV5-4 ASSLETSGRLTDTQY
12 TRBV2 ASSVRLRTDTQY
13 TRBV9 ASSPPTGAGETQY
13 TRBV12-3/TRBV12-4 ASSPMGVAAYEQY
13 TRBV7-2 ASSLTLADDNEQF
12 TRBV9 ASSVAASGNIQY
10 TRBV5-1 ASLDFQQTQY
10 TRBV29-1 SATGVGDGYT
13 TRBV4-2 ASSQDWQGDYGYT
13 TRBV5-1 ASSPIAGGGETQY
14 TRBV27 ASSLRTPSGANVLT
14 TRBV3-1 ASSPKIGGNGKGYT
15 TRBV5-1 ASSLAAGGGSNEKLF
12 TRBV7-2 ASSFGGFDYGYT
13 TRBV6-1 ASSEAGGRWTEAF
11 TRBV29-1 SVGGQIVETQY
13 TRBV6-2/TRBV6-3 ASRLGTDRTYEQY